This T cell receptor (beta chain) was recovered during a study of blood T cell repertoires in COVID-19. Turning to the study itself: The samples span acute and convalescent COVID-19 from the United States, Italy and Spain.

TCRdb keeps only in-frame clones here, not all; method: immunoSEQ multiplex PCR. Of 310,000 or so clones detected, approximately 86% appear once; the ten largest clones hold around 2.1%. V lost 0 bases to trimming and J lost 4 bases; unmatched junction nucleotides: 2. This CDR3 has 16 amino acids. Germline CDR1 SGHRS, CDR2 YFSETQ. The origin of this receptor is a woman younger than 45 who had recovered from COVID-19. The specimen was peripheral blood. The chain combines TRBV5-1 with TRBJ2-3; 13 nucleotides align to TRBD2. CDR3 amino acids: CASSLGTSGGADTQYF. The CDR3 DNA reads TGCGCCAGCAGCTTGGGGACTAGCGGGGGTGCAGATACGCAGTATTTT.